Presented here are 27 T cell receptor beta chains from one specimen sequenced in a study of spatial heterogeneity in lung cancer. TCRdb passed the 5' RACE reads through MiXCR, listing each CDR3 protein once. Of 45,000 to 55,000 distinct CDR3 sequences detected, less than 5.5% appear once; the ten largest clones hold 11%. Time point reported: sample taken at primary tumor resection. The input material, whole RNA from tumor, nontumor lung or frozen PBMC, was sequenced unsorted. Material: PBMCs, obtained at surgery. Source of these receptors: a male donor with early-stage non-small cell lung cancer.

This clonotype showed up many times. The rearrangement links TRBV6-6 to TRBJ2-5; the match to TRBD1 covers 9 bases. V shed 0 bases and J 6 bases; nucleotides not matched to a gene: 5. This CDR3 region has 15 residues. Germline-derived CDR1 and CDR2 are MNHNY and SVGAGI (reference sequence). CDR3 bases: TGTGCCAGCAGTTACTCCAGGACAGGGGAACAGACCCAGTACTTC. This codes for CASSYSRTGEQTQYF.

The genes are TRBV11-1 and TRBJ1-4, with D unresolved. Per the germline V gene, CDR1 is SGHAT and CDR2 is FQDESV (reference sequence). Trimming removed 1 base from V and 11 bases from J, with 17 bases in between. The CDR3 covers 15 residues. CDR3 in amino acids: CASSLDSAGLVKLFF. In DNA form, the CDR3 reads TGTGCCAGCAGCTTAGATTCGGCGGGCTTAGTGAAACTGTTTTTT.

This clonotype has a count of ten or more. The CDR3 is CSAVTGGNSPLHF. The CDR3 DNA sequence: TGCAGTGCCGTGACAGGAGGCAATTCACCCCTCCACTTT. The V and J genes are TRBV20-1 and TRBJ1-6; D perhaps matches TRBD1 (6 bases). V was cut by 6 bases and J by 7 bases, with 13 bases left in between. Germline V gene sequence: CDR1 DFQATT, CDR2 SNEGSKA (reference sequence). The CDR3 contains 13 residues.

The chain combines TRBV7-9 with TRBJ2-1; 7 bases map to TRBD1. The CDR3 consists of 15 residues. Germline CDR1 reads SEHNR; CDR2 reads FQNEAQ (reference sequence). Trimming cost V 5 bases and J 0 bases; bases outside gene matches: 4. CDR3 coding DNA: TGTGCCAGCAGCGGGGACAGCGGCTCCTACAATGAGCAGTTCTTC. It is translated as CASSGDSGSYNEQFF.

This clonotype was counted many times. V gene TRBV5-1 combines with J gene TRBJ2-7, with TRBD1 matching 9 bases. Germline V gene data show CDR1 as SGHRS and CDR2 as YFSETQ. The CDR3 is made up of 15 amino acids. The V gene end was trimmed by 2 bases and the J gene end by 2 bases; junction bases not matched to a gene: 5. The CDR3 sequence is CASSFGTGPAYEQYF. CDR3 in DNA: TGCGCCAGCAGCTTCGGGACAGGGCCCGCCTACGAGCAGTACTTC. Variable domain in full (rest from reference TRBV5-1 and TRBJ2-7): KAGVTQTPRYLIKTRGQQVTLSCSPISGHRSVSWYQQTPGQGLQFLFEYFSETQRNKGNFPGRFSGRQFSNSRSEMNVSTLELGDSALYLCASSFGTGPAYEQYFGPGTRLTVT.

This clonotype was seen repeatedly, ten times or more. The J gene is TRBJ2-7, the V gene TRBV9, with 8 bases aligning to TRBD1. Germline V gives CDR1 SGDLS, CDR2 YYNGEE. CDR3 length: 15 residues. Germline trimming cut 4 bases from V and 5 bases from J; bases unmatched to any gene: 11. The CDR3 spells CASSSRQGTVDEQYF. CDR3 DNA: TGTGCCAGCAGCAGCCGACAGGGGACGGTTGACGAGCAGTACTTC. Together with reference TRBV9 and TRBJ2-7, the CDR3 gives the full variable domain: DSGVTQTPKHLITATGQRVTLRCSPRSGDLSVYWYQQSLDQGLQFLIQYYNGEERAKGNILERFSAQQFPDLHSELNLSSLELGDSALYFCASSSRQGTVDEQYFGPGTRLTVT.

This clonotype showed up many times. V and J are TRBV4-1 and TRBJ2-7, with D perhaps matching TRBD2 (6 bases). The CDR3 has 13 amino acids. Germline CDR1 MGHRA, CDR2 YSYEKL. V lost 4 bases to trimming and J lost 7 bases, with 14 bases between them. The CDR3 spells CASSLREEGEQYF. CDR3 in DNA: TGCGCCAGCAGCCTCCGAGAGGAGGGTGAGCAGTACTTC.

In its sample, this clonotype was seen many times. The rearrangement links TRBV4-3 to TRBJ2-7, with 12 nucleotides matching TRBD2. CDR3 length: 15 amino acids. V shed 4 bases and J 4 bases; nucleotides not matched to a gene: 5. CDR1 is LGHNA, CDR2 YSLEER, per germline. Here the CDR3 reads CASSLRLAGDYEQYF. CDR3 bases: TGCGCCAGCAGCCTAAGACTAGCGGGAGATTACGAGCAGTACTTC.

This clonotype was picked up many times. The V and J genes are TRBV14 and TRBJ1-1; D remains ambiguous. CDR3 length: 14 residues. Trimming shortened V by 0 bases and J by 5 bases, and 10 bases separated the two germline ends. Germline V gene data show CDR1 as SGHDN and CDR2 as FVKESK. The CDR3 sequence is CASSQEGRVTEAFF. CDR3 nucleotide sequence: TGTGCCAGCAGCCAAGAGGGAAGGGTGACTGAAGCTTTCTTT.

This clonotype was recorded at least ten times. This chain connects TRBV29-1 to TRBJ2-5, with D unclear. V was clipped by 0 bases and J by 7 bases, with 15 bases between them. Looked up from germline, CDR1 is SQVTM and CDR2 is ANQGSEA. The CDR3 spans 14 residues. The DNA for the CDR3 is TGCAGCGTTGAAGACCTGACTGAGGTCAGGACCCAGTACTTC. Amino acid sequence: CSVEDLTEVRTQYF.

This clonotype came up many times. The V call is TRBV7-6, the J call TRBJ2-3; D is ambiguous. This CDR3 contains 14 residues. The V end was cut by 7 bases, the J end by 0 bases, with 11 bases between. Germline values: CDR1 SGHVS, CDR2 FNYEAQ. The CDR3 loop is CASTLGISTDTQYF. The CDR3 nucleotides are TGTGCCAGCACTTTGGGGATTAGCACAGATACGCAGTATTTT.

The table lists this clonotype with many counts. The gene calls are TRBV7-2 and TRBJ1-6; maybe TRBD1 (5 bases). The V gene lost 1 base and the J gene lost 9 bases, with 13 bases spanning the gap. The CDR3 totals 15 residues. Germline CDR1 and CDR2: SGHTA and FQGNSA. Here the CDR3 reads CASSLEARGGSPLHF. The CDR3 bases are TGTGCCAGCAGCTTAGAAGCGAGGGGCGGTTCACCCCTCCACTTT.

The table lists this clonotype with many counts. In DNA form, the CDR3 reads TGTGCCAGTCAGAGCGGGAGTGGGGAGACCCAGTACTTC. Translated, it gives CASQSGSGETQYF. The rearrangement links TRBV10-3 to TRBJ2-5, with 8 bases that match TRBD2. V dropped 10 bases and J dropped 5; count of bases not matched to a gene: 9. This CDR3 is 13 amino acids long. Germline V gene lookup returns CDR1 ENHRY and CDR2 SYGVKD.

The genes are TRBV7-9 and TRBJ1-5, with D unclear. CDR3 length equals 14 residues. V was clipped by 2 bases and J by 1 base, with 6 bases between them. Germline CDR1 reads SEHNR; CDR2 reads FQNEAQ (reference sequence). The CDR3 DNA follows: TGTGCCAGCAGCTTAATGTCCAGCAATCAGCCCCAGCATTTT. It translates to CASSLMSSNQPQHF.

This clonotype was seen many times. The chain recombines TRBV7-2 with TRBJ2-1; D not certain. The CDR3 runs 11 residues. The V end lost 10 bases, the J end lost 4 bases, and 8 bases lay between the germline ends. CDR1 is SGHTA, CDR2 FQGNSA, per germline. This CDR3 is CATTDYNEQFF. The DNA for the CDR3 is TGTGCCACCACAGATTACAATGAGCAGTTCTTC.

This clonotype came up a few times. DNA of the CDR3: TGTGCCAGCAGCCTTAGCGGGACCACAGATACGCAGTATTTT. Protein: CASSLSGTTDTQYF. The chain uses TRBV12-3 or TRBV12-4 and TRBJ2-3; 8 positions match TRBD2. V lost 6 bases to trimming and J lost 2 bases; unmatched junction nucleotides: 4. This CDR3 region has 14 residues.

This clonotype is termed medium-sized. This chain's CDR3 is CASSSGGVGQPQHF. CDR3 in DNA: TGTGCCAGCAGCTCAGGAGGGGTTGGGCAGCCCCAGCATTTT. V usage is TRBV12-3 or TRBV12-4 and J usage is TRBJ1-5; D possibly corresponds to TRBD1 (5 bases). The V end lost 6 bases, the J end lost 7 bases, and 16 bases lay between the germline ends. This CDR3 contains 14 residues.

The V and J genes are TRBV4-3 and TRBJ1-2; 8 bases are a match to TRBD1. The CDR3 length is 18 residues. V dropped 1 base and J dropped 0; count of bases not matched to a gene: 10. Germline CDR1 reads LGHNA; CDR2 reads YSLEER. CDR3 region: CASSQVNRGNLANYGYTF. CDR3 DNA sequence: TGCGCCAGCAGCCAAGTGAACAGGGGGAACTTAGCTAACTATGGCTACACCTTC.

This clonotype was counted at least ten times. This chain uses TRBV5-1 with TRBJ2-7; 7 nucleotides agree with TRBD2. This CDR3 has 15 amino acids. With 5 bases clipped from V and 9 bases from J, the junction kept 17 bases outside the gene matches. Looked up from germline, CDR1 is SGHRS and CDR2 is YFSETQ. CDR3 bases: TGCGCCAGCAGGACATCCGGGACTAATGTAGCCGGGCAGTACTTC. Amino acids: CASRTSGTNVAGQYF.

The table lists this clonotype with many counts. The V and J genes are TRBV7-9 and TRBJ2-7; no clear D gene. V lost 1 base and J 3 bases, leaving 13 bases between the germline ends. Germline assignment: CDR1 SEHNR and CDR2 FQNEAQ (reference sequence). CDR3 length: 15 amino acids. As DNA, the CDR3 is TGTGCCAGCAGCTTAGTACTCCCAGGAGTCTACGAGCAGTACTTC. Translation: CASSLVLPGVYEQYF. Full variable domain (remainder filled in from reference TRBV7-9 and TRBJ2-7): DTGVSQNPRHKITKRGQNVTFRCDPISEHNRLYWYRQTLGQGPEFLTYFQNEAQLEKSRLLSDRFSAERPKGSFSTLEIQRTEQGDSAMYLCASSLVLPGVYEQYFGPGTRLTVT.

The chain links TRBV5-4 to TRBJ2-3; D gene uncertain. V was pared by 1 base and J by 0 bases, with 9 bases between. The CDR3 extends over 15 amino acids. Germline values: CDR1 SGHNT, CDR2 YYREEE (reference sequence). The chain's CDR3 is CASSLYAESTDTQYF. CDR3 bases: TGTGCCAGCAGCTTGTACGCGGAAAGCACAGATACGCAGTATTTT.

This chain joins TRBV7-9 and TRBJ1-1; D gene unclear. Germline V gene lookup returns CDR1 SEHNR and CDR2 FQNEAQ (reference sequence). The V end lost 1 base, the J end lost 4 bases, and 7 bases lay between the germline ends. The CDR3 spans 13 residues. Here the CDR3 DNA reads TGTGCCAGCAGCTTAGAGTCGGTCACTGAAGCTTTCTTT. Translation: CASSLESVTEAFF.

The table lists this clonotype with a few counts. The chain uses TRBV3-1 and TRBJ1-1; D gene unclear. The CDR3 contains 12 residues. In germline, CDR1 is LGHDT, CDR2 YNNKEL (reference sequence). Trimming removed 4 bases at V and 7 bases at J, with 10 bases between. CDR3 loop: CASSLGIGEAFF. The CDR3 DNA sequence: TGTGCCAGCAGCCTCGGTATCGGTGAAGCTTTCTTT.

The chain employs TRBV15 and TRBJ2-5; 8 bases are a match to TRBD1. The CDR3 runs 14 residues. Germline-derived CDR1 and CDR2 are LNHNV and YYDKDF (reference sequence). The ends lost 5 bases at V and 2 bases at J; junction bases unmatched: 4. The CDR3 DNA reads as TGTGCCACCAGCCGTTACAGGGGGCAAGAGACCCAGTACTTC. Translated, it gives CATSRYRGQETQYF.

This clonotype appeared many times. This chain uses TRBV19 with TRBJ2-2; no clear D. The CDR3 runs to 12 residues. Germline V gene sequence: CDR1 LNHDA, CDR2 SQIVND (reference sequence). The V and J ends lost 10 bases and 3 bases respectively, with 9 bases between them. CDR3 coding DNA: TGTGCCACCCCCAGTTACACCGGGGAGCTGTTTTTT. Translated, it gives CATPSYTGELFF.

This clonotype came up many times. The J gene is TRBJ1-5, the V gene TRBV28, with D perhaps matching TRBD1 (5 bases). The CDR3 extends over 14 amino acids. V shed 6 bases and J shed 1 base, with 10 bases lying between them. CDR1 and CDR2 (germline): MDHEN, SYDVKM. CDR3 amino acids: CASRGGGSNQPQHF. Here the CDR3 DNA reads TGTGCCAGCAGGGGGGGAGGGAGCAATCAGCCCCAGCATTTT.

This clonotype has just a few counts. This rearrangement joins TRBV20-1 to TRBJ1-4, with D perhaps TRBD1 (5 bases). The CDR3 loop spans 13 amino acids. Germline-derived CDR1 and CDR2 are DFQATT and SNEGSKA (reference sequence). Trimming left V 3 bases short and J 7 bases short, with 12 bases between. The CDR3 reads CSASRDGREKLFF. The DNA for the CDR3 is TGCAGTGCTAGCAGGGACGGCCGTGAAAAACTGTTTTTT.